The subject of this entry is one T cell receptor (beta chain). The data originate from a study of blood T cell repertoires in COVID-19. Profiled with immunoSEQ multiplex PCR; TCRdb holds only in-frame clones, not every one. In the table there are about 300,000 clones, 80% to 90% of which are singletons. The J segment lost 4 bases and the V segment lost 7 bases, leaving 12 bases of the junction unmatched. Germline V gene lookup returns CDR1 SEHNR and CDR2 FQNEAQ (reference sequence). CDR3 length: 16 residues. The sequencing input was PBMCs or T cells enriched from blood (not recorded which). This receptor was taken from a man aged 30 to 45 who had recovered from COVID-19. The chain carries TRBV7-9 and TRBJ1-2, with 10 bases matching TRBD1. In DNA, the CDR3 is TGTGCCAGCACTTCCGGGACAGGGGACTTATCCTATGGCTACACCTTC. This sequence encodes CASTSGTGDLSYGYTF.